This T cell receptor beta chain stems from a study of cytomegalovirus exposure and HLA in healthy donors. With respect to this clone: The target antigen is unknown.

The V segment lost 8 bases and the J segment 7 bases; nucleotides outside the gene matches: 13. Germline lookup yields CDR1 MGHDK and CDR2 SYGVNS. The CDR3 is made up of 14 amino acids. Whole-study results and caveats: Cytomegalovirus-associated status was assigned to approximately 160 TCR beta chains. Most of the TCR beta V segments (in an earlier analysis) were productive either about 87% or about 30% of the time.

PCR was performed using 60 Vbeta and 13 Jbeta primers. Only in-frame clones appear in the TCRdb table, and some are missing; sequencing was by immunoSEQ multiplex PCR. The table has some 170,000 clones, roughly 72% seen once. The sequenced sample was PBMCs. The chain has TRBV25-1 and TRBJ2-7, with 8 bases fitting TRBD1. The sequence derives from a woman aged 40 to 49 in good health and CMV-seronegative. CDR3 in DNA: TGTGCCAGCCCCAGGACAGGGCAGTCGAGGGAGCAGTACTTC. Its translation: CASPRTGQSREQYF.